The clone carrying this T cell receptor beta chain appeared once. Its antigen remains unidentified. The data originate from a study of Tregs in tolerant kidney transplant recipients. Overall study findings and caveats: In tolerant patients, donor-specific Tregs outgrew total Tregs, suggesting antigen-driven expansion.

J gave up 2 bases and V 0 bases, and 4 bases lay outside the gene matches. CDR3 size: 16 residues. CDR1 is SGHRS, CDR2 YFSETQ, per germline. Sequencing used immunoSEQ multiplex PCR; TCRdb keeps in-frame clones, though not all of them. Among tens of thousands of clones listed, over 85% were seen once. Recipients received nonmyeloablative bone marrow transplants from related graft donors, with transient mixed chimerism. CD4+CD25+CD127- Tregs, CD4+CD25- non-Tregs, CD4 and CD8 cells were sorted. The specimen was CD4+ T cells from blood (PBMCs), collected 12 months after the transplant. The chain uses TRBV5-1 and TRBJ1-5, with TRBD1 identical over 8 bases. The sequence was obtained from a human patient who received a combined kidney and bone marrow transplant. Some T cells may have come from the graft donor. CDR3 DNA: TGCGCCAGCAGCTTGGTCCCAGGGGGCCGCAATCAGCCCCAGCATTTT. It is translated as CASSLVPGGRNQPQHF.